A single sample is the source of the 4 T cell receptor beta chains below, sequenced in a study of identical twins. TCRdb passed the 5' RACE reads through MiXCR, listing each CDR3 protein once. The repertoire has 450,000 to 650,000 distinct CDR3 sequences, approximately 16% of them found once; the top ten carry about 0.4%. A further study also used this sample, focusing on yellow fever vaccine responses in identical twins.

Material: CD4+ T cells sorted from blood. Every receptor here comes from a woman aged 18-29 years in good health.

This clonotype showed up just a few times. The CDR3: CSASPEQMTNTEAFF. The CDR3 DNA reads TGCAGTGCTTCACCTGAACAGATGACGAACACTGAAGCTTTCTTT. The chain recombines TRBV20-1 with TRBJ1-1, with D unresolved. Deletions cut 5 bases from V and 1 base from J, with 17 bases between. CDR1 DFQATT and CDR2 SNEGSKA come from the germline V gene (reference sequence). The CDR3 runs 15 residues.

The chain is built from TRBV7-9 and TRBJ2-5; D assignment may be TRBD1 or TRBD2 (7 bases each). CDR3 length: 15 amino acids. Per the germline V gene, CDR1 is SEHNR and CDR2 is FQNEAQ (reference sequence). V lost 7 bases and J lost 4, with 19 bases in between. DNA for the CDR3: TGTGCCAGCACCAACCCAGGGGGGGGGAGAGAGACCCAGTACTTC. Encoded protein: CASTNPGGGRETQYF.

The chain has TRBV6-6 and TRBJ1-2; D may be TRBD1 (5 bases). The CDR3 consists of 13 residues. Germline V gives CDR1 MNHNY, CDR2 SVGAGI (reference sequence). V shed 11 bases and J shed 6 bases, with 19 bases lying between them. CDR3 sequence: CAGTSTPLNGYTF. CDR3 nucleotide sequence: TGTGCCGGGACGTCGACACCTCTTAATGGCTACACCTTC.

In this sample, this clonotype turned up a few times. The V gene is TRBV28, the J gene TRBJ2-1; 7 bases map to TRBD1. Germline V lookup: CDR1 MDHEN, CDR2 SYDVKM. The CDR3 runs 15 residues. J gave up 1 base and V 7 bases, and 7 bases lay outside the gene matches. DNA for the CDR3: TGTGCCAGCATCCCAGGGGGATGGTCCTACAATGAGCAGTTCTTC. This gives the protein CASIPGGWSYNEQFF.